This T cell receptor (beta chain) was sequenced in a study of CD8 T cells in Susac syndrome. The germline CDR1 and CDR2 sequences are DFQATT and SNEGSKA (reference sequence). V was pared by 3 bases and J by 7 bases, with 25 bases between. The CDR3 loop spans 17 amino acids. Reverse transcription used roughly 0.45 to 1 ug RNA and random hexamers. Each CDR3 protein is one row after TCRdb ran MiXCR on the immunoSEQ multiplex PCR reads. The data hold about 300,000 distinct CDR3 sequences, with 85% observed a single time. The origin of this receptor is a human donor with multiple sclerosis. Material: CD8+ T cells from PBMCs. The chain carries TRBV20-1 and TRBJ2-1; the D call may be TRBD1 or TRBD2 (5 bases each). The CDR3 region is CSASPSDPPGDLNEQFF. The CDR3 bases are TGCAGTGCTAGCCCCTCTGACCCCCCTGGGGACCTTAATGAGCAGTTCTTC.